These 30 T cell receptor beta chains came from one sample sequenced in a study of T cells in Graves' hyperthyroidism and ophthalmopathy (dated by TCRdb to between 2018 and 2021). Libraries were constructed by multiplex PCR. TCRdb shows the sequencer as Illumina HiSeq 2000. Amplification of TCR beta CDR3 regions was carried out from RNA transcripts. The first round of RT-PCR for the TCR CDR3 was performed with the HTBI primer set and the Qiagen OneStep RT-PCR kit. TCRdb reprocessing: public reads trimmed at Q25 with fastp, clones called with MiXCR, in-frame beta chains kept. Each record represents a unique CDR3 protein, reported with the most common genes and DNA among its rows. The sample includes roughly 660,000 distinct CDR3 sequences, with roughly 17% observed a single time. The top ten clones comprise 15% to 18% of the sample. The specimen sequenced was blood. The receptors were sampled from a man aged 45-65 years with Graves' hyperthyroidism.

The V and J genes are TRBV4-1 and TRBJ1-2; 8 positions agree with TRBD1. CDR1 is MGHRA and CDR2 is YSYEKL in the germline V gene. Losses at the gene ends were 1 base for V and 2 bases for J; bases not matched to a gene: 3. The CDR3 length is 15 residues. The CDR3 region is CASSQAAGGNYGYTF. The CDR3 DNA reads TGCGCCAGCAGCCAAGCGGCAGGGGGCAACTATGGCTACACCTTC.

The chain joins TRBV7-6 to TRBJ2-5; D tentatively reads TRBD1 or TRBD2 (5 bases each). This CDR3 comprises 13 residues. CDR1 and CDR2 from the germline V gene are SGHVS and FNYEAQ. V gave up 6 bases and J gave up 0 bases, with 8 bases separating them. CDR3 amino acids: CASRGPYQETQYF. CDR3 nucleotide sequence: TGTGCCAGCAGGGGACCGTACCAAGAGACCCAGTACTTC. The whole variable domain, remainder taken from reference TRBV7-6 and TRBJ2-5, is GAGVSQSPRYKVTKRGQDVALRCDPISGHVSLYWYRQALGQGPEFLTYFNYEAQQDKSGLPNDRFSAERPEGSISTLTIQRTEQRDSAMYRCASRGPYQETQYFGPGTRLLVL.

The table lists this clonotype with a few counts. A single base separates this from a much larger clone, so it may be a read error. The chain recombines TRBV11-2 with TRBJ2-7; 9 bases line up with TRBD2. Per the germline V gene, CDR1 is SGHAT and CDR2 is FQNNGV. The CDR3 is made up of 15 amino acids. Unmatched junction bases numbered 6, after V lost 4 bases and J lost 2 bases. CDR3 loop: CASSSAPSGAYEQYF. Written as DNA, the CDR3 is TGTGCCAGCAGCTCAGCCCCTAGCGGGGCCTACGAGCAGTACTTC.

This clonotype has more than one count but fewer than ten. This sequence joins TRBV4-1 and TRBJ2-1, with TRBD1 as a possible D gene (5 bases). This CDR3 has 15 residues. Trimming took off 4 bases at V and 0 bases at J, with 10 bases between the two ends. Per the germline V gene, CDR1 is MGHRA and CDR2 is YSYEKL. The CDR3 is CASSPDTNSYNEQFF. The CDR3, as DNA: TGCGCCAGCAGCCCGGACACCAACTCCTACAATGAGCAGTTCTTC.

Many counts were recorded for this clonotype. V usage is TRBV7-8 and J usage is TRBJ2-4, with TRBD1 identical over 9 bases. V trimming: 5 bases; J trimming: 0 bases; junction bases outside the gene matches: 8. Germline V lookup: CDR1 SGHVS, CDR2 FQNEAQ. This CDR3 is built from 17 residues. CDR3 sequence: CASSPWDRDLAKNIQYF. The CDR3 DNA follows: TGTGCCAGCAGCCCTTGGGACAGGGATCTAGCCAAAAACATTCAGTACTTC.

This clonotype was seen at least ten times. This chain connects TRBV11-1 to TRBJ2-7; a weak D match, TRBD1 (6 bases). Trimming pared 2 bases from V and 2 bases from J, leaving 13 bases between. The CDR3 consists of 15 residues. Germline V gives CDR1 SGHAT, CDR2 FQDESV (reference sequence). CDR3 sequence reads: CASSLLQGITYEQYF. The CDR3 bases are TGTGCCAGCAGCTTACTTCAGGGGATAACCTACGAGCAGTACTTC.

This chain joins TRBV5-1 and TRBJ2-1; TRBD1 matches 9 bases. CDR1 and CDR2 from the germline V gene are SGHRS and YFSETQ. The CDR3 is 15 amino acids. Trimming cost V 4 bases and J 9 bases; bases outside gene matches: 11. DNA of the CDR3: TGCGCCAGCAGCCCTACAGGGGGCGCCGGGGTTGAGCAGTTCTTC. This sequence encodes CASSPTGGAGVEQFF.

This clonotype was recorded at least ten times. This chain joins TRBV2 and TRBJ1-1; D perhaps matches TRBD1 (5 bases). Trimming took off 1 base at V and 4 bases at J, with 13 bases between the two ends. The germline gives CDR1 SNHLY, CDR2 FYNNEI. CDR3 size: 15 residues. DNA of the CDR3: TGTGCCAGCAGTGAAGACCGGGCAGGGCGCACTGAAGCTTTCTTT. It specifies CASSEDRAGRTEAFF.

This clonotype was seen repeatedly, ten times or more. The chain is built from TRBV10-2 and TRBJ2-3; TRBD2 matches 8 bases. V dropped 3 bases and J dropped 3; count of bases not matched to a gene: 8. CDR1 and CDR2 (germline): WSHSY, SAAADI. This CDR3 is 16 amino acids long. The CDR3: CASSDGAGVSTDTQYF. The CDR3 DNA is TGCGCCAGCAGTGATGGAGCGGGAGTCTCAACAGATACGCAGTATTTT.

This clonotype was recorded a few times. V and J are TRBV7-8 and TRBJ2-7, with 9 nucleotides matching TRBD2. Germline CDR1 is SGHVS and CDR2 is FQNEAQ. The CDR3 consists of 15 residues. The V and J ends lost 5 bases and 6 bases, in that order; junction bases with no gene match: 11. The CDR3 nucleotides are TGTGCCAGCAGCCAAGGGGGCGGGAGGGCCGGCGAGCAGTACTTC. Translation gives CASSQGGGRAGEQYF.

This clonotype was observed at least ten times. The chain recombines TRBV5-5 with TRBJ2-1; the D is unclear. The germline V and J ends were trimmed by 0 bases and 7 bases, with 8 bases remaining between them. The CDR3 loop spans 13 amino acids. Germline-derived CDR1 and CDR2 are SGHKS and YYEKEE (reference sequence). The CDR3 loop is CASSLASLNEQFF. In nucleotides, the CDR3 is TGTGCCAGCAGCTTGGCCTCACTTAATGAGCAGTTCTTC. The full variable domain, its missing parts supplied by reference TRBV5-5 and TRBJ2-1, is DAGVTQSPTHLIKTRGQQVTLRCSPISGHKSVSWYQQVLGQGPQFIFQYYEKEERGRGNFPDRFSARQFPNYSSELNVNALLLGDSALYLCASSLASLNEQFFGPGTRLTVL.

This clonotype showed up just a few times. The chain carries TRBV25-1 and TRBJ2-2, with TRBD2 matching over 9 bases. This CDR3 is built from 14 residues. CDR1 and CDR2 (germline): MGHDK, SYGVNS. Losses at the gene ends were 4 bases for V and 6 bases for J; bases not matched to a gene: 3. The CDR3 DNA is TGTGCCAGCAGTGCTCGGACTAGCGCCGGGGAGCTGTTTTTT. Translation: CASSARTSAGELFF.

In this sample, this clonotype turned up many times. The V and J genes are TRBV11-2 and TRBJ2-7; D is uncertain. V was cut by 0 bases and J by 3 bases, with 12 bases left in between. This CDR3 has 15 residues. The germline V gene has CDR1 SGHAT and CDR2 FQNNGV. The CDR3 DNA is TGTGCCAGCAGCTTAGAATGGGGAACGGTCTACGAGCAGTACTTC. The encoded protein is CASSLEWGTVYEQYF.

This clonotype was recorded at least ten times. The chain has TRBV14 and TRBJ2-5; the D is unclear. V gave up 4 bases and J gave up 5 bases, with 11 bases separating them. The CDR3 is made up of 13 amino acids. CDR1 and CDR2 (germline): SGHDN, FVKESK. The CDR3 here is CASSLYIGETQYF. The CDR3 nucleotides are TGTGCCAGCAGCCTTTACATCGGGGAGACCCAGTACTTC.

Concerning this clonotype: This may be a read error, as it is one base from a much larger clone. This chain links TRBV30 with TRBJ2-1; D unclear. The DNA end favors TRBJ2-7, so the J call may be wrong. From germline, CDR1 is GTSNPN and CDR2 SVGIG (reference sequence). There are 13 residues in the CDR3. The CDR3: CAWRLTRHNEQYF. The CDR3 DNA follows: TGTGCCTGGAGGCTCACAAGACACAATGAGCAGTACTTC.

CDR3 in amino acids: CATKGDGPPYEQYF. CDR3 DNA: TGTGCCACCAAAGGGGATGGTCCCCCCTACGAGCAGTACTTC. The chain has TRBV19 and TRBJ2-7, with a possible D match to TRBD1 (5 bases). The CDR3 is 14 amino acids. The V end lost 10 bases, the J end lost 2 bases, and 18 bases lay between the germline ends. Germline V CDR1 and CDR2: LNHDA, SQIVND (reference sequence). The whole variable domain, remainder taken from reference TRBV19 and TRBJ2-7, is DGGITQSPKYLFRKEGQNVTLSCEQNLNHDAMYWYRQDPGQGLRLIYYSQIVNDFQKGDIAEGYSVSREKKESFPLTVTSAQKNPTAFYLCATKGDGPPYEQYFGPGTRLTVT.

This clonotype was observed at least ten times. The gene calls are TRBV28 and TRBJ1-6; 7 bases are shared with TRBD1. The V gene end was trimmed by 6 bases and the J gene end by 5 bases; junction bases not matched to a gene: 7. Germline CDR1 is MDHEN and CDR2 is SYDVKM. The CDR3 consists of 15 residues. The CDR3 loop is CASRLTGTDNSPLHF. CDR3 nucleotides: TGTGCCAGCAGACTAACCGGGACAGATAATTCACCCCTCCACTTT.

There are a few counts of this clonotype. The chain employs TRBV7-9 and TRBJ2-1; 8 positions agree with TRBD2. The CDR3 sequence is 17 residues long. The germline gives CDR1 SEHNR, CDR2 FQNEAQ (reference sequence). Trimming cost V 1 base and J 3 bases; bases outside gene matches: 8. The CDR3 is CASSLVESGGFYNEQFF. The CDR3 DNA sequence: TGTGCCAGCAGCTTAGTTGAGAGCGGGGGCTTCTACAATGAGCAGTTCTTC.

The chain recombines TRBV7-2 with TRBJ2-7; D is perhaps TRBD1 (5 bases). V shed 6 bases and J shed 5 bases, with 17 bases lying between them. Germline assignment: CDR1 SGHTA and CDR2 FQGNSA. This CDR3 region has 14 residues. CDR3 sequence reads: CASRKGQVPHEQYF. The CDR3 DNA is TGTGCCAGCAGAAAAGGACAAGTCCCCCACGAGCAGTACTTC.

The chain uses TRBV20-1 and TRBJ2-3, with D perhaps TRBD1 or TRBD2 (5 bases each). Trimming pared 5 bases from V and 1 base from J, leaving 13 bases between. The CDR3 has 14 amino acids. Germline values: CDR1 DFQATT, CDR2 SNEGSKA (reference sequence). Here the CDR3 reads CSAPAGGGTDTQYF. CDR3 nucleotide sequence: TGCAGTGCTCCGGCTGGGGGTGGCACAGATACGCAGTATTTT.

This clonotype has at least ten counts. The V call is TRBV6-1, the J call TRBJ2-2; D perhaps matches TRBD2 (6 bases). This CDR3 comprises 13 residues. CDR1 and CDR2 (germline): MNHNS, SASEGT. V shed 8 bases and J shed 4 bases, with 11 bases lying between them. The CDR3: CASREEGTGELFF. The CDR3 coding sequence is TGTGCCAGCCGAGAGGAGGGCACCGGGGAGCTGTTTTTT.

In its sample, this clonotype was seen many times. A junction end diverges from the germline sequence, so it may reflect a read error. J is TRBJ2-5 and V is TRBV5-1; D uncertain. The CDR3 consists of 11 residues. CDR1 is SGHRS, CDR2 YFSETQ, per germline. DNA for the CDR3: TGTGCCAGCAGCTTAGTGGAGACCCAGTACTTC. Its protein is CASSLVETQYF.

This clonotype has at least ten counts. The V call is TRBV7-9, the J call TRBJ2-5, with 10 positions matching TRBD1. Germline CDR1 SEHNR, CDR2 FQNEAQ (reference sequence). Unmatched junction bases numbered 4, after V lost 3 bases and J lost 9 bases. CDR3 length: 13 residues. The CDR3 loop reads CASSLTGGEAQYF. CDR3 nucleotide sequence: TGTGCCAGCAGCTTGACAGGGGGCGAGGCCCAGTACTTC.

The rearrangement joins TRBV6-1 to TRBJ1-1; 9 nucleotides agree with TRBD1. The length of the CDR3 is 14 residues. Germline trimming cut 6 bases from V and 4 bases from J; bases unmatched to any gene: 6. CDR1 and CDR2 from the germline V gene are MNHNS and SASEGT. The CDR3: CASRRQGESTEAFF. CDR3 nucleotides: TGTGCCAGCAGGAGACAGGGGGAATCCACTGAAGCTTTCTTT.

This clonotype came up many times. The DNA for the CDR3 is TGTGCCAGCAGTTTTATCAGTAACACTGAAGCTTTCTTT. Amino acid sequence: CASSFISNTEAFF. V is TRBV12-3 or TRBV12-4 and J is TRBJ1-1; no clear D gene. The CDR3 runs 13 residues. The ends were cut back, 3 bases at V and 2 bases at J, with 7 bases in the middle.

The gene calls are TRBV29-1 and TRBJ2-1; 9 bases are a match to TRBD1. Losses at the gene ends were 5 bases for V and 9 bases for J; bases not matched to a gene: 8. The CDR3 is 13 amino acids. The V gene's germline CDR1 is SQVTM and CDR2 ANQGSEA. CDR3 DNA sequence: TGCAGCGTTCTTCCGGGACAGGGTCCTGAGCAGTTCTTC. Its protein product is CSVLPGQGPEQFF.

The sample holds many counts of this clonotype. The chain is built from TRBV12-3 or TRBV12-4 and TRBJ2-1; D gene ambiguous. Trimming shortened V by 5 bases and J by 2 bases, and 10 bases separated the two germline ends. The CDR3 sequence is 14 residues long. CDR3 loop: CASSQLGPYNEQFF. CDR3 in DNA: TGTGCCAGCAGTCAGCTCGGACCCTACAATGAGCAGTTCTTC.

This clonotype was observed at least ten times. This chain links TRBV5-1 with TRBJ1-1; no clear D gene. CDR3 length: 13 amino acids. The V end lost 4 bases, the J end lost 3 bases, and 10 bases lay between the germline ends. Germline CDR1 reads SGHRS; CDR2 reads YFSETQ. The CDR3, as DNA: TGCGCCAGCAGCGTGGACGGTCACACTGAAGCTTTCTTT. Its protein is CASSVDGHTEAFF.

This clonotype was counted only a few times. The CDR3 reads CSARGADYDQKLFF. The DNA for the CDR3 is TGCAGTGCACGGGGGGCGGACTACGACCAAAAACTGTTTTTT. The chain recombines TRBV20-1 with TRBJ1-4; tentative D call: TRBD1 (6 bases). The germline V gene encodes CDR1 DFQATT and CDR2 SNEGSKA (reference sequence). V was clipped by 6 bases and J by 9 bases, with 20 bases between them. This CDR3 spans 14 amino acids.

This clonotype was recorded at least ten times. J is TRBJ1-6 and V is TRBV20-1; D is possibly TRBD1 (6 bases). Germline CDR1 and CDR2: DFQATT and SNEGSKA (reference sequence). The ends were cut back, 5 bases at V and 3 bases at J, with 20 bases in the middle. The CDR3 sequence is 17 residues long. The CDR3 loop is CSAPSGGYGVYNSPLHF. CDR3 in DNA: TGCAGTGCTCCATCTGGGGGCTATGGGGTCTATAATTCACCCCTCCACTTT.